The T cell receptor (beta chain) under discussion was sequenced for a study of T cell responses to AZD1222 COVID-19 vaccine. This clone was observed a single time. Generated by immunoSEQ multiplex PCR, the TCRdb table keeps only in-frame clones and is missing some. The table lists some 80,000 clones, 90% of them singletons. This CDR3 has 13 amino acids. Germline assignment: CDR1 ENHRY and CDR2 SYGVKD. V gave up 0 bases and J gave up 4 bases, with 4 bases separating them. The input for sequencing was peripheral blood, taken 28 days after the second AZD1222 dose. The chain links TRBV10-3 to TRBJ1-3; no firm D call. The receptor was derived from an adult who received the AZD1222 COVID-19 vaccine. CDR3 coding DNA: TGTGCCATCAGTGAGTCGGTAGGAAACACCATATATTTT. Translated: CAISESVGNTIYF.